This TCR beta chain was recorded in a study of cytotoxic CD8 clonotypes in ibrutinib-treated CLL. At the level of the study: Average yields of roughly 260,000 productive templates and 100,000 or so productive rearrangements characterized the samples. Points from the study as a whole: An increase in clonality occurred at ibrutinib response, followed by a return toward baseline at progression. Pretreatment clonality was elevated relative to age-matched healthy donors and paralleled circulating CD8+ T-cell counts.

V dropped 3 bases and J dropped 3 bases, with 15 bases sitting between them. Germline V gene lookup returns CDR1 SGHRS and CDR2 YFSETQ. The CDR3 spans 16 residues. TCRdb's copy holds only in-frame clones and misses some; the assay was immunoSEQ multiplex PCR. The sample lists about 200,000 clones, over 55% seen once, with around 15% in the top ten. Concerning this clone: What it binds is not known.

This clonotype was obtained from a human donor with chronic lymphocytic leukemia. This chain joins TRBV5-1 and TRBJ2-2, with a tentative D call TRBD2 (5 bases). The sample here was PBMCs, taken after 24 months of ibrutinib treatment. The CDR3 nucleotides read TGCGCCAGCAGCTCCCTGACGGGATCGGACACCGGGGAGCTGTTTTTT. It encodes CASSSLTGSDTGELFF.